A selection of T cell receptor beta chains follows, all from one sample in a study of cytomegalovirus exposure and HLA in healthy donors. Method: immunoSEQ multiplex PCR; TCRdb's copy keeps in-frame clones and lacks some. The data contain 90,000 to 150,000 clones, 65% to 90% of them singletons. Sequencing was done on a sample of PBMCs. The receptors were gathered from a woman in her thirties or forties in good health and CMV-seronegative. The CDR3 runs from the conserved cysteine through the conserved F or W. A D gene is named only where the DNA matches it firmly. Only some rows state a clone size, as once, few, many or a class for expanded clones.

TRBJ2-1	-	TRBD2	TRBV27	TGTGCCAGCAGTTTATCGCCTAGACTAGCGGGAGGCGCATCTTACAATGAGCAGTTCTTC	CASSLSPRLAGGASYNEQFF
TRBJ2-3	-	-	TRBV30	TGTGCCTGGAATCATGGAGGCACAGATACGCAGTATTTT	CAWNHGGTDTQYF
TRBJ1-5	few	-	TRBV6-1	TGTGCCAGCAGTGAAGTCGCCGGGGACAATCAGCCCCAGCATTTT	CASSEVAGDNQPQHF
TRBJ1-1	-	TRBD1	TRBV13	TGTGCCAGCAGCCTATCGGGGGGGACAGGGGTGAACACTGAAGCTTTCTTT	CASSLSGGTGVNTEAFF
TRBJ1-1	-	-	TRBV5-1	TGCGCCAGCAGCGGGCTAACCACTGAAGCTTTCTTT	CASSGLTTEAFF
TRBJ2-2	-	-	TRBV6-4	TGTGCCAGCAGTGAGCGGGACACCGGGGAGCTGTTTTTT	CASSERDTGELFF
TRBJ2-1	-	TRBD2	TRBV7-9	TGTTCCAGCAGCTTAGTAACCCGACTAGCGGACCCATACAATGAGCAGTTCTTC	CSSSLVTRLADPYNEQFF
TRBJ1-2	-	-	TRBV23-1	TGCGCCAGCAGTCAGGCTGACGGACAGAATCACAGGGAACTTTATGGCTACACCTTC	CASSQADGQNHRELYGYTF
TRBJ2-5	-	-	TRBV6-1	TGTGCCAGCAGCGAGTCCGGGACTCGTCGTCGGGAGCAGTACTTC	CASSESGTRRREQYF
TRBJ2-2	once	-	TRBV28	TGTGCCAGCATCCAGGGAGGAGGAGGAACCGGGGAGCTGTTTTTT	CASIQGGGGTGELFF
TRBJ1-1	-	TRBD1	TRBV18	TGTGCCAGCTCACCCAAGACAGGGGGCGTCTTAGGGAACACTGAAGCTTTCTTT	CASSPKTGGVLGNTEAFF
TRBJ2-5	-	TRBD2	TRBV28	TGTGCCAGCAGTCCCCGGGGACTAGCGGGATCGGTGGCCCAGTACTTC	CASSPRGLAGSVAQYF
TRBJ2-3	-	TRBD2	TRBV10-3	TGTGCCATCTTACTAGCGGGAGGCTCAGATACGCAGTATTTT	CAILLAGGSDTQYF
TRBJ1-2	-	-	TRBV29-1	TGCAGCGTTGATCACAGACCAACGTTCTATGGCTACACCTTC	CSVDHRPTFYGYTF
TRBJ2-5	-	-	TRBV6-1	TGTGCCAGCAGGAGACCACAGGGAAATGAGCAGTACTTC	CASRRPQGNEQYF
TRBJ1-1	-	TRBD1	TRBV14	TGTGCCAGCAGCCAAGTCGGACAGGCGAAGGCTTTCTTT	CASSQVGQAKAFF
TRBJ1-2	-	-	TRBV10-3	TGTGCCATCAGTGACGTCCAGGGCGGCTATGGCTACACCTTC	CAISDVQGGYGYTF
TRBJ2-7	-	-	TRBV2	TGTGCCAGCAGTGAAGCATCGGACACCCAGCACTTC	CASSEASDTQHF